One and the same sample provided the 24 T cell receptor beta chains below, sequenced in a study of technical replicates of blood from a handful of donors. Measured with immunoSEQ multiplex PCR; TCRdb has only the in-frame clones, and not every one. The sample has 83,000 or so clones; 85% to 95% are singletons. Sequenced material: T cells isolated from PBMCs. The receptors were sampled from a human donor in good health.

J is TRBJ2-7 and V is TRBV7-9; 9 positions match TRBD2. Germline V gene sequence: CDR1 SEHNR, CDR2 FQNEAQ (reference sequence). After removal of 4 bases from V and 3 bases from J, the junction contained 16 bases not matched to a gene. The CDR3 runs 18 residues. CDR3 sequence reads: CASSSPSGGGALYYEQYF. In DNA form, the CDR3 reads TGTGCCAGCAGCTCCCCTTCGGGCGGGGGGGCACTCTACTACGAGCAGTACTTC. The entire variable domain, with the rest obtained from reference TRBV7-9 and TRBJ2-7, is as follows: DTGVSQNPRHKITKRGQNVTFRCDPISEHNRLYWYRQTLGQGPEFLTYFQNEAQLEKSRLLSDRFSAERPKGSFSTLEIQRTEQGDSAMYLCASSSPSGGGALYYEQYFGPGTRLTVT.

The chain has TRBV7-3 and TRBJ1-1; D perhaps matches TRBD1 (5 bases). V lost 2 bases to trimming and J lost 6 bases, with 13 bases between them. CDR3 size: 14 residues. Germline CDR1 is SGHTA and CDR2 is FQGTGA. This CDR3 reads CASSLGGVGAEAFF. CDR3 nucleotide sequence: TGTGCCAGCAGCTTAGGGGGGGTCGGGGCTGAAGCTTTCTTT. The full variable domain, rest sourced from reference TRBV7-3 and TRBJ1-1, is GAGVSQTPSNKVTEKGKYVELRCDPISGHTALYWYRQSLGQGPEFLIYFQGTGAADDSGLPNDRFFAVRPEGSVSTLKIQRTERGDSAVYLCASSLGGVGAEAFFGQGTRLTVV.

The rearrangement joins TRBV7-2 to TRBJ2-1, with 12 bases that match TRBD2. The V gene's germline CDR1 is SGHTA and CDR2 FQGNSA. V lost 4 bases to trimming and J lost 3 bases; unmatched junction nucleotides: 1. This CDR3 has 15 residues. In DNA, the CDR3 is TGTGCCAGCAGCTGGACTAGCGGGAACTACAATGAGCAGTTCTTC. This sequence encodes CASSWTSGNYNEQFF.

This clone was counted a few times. The CDR3 protein is CASSRGGGADTEAFF. As DNA, the CDR3 is TGCGCCAGCAGCCGAGGAGGGGGGGCGGACACTGAAGCTTTCTTT. The chain couples TRBV4-1 to TRBJ1-1; the D gene is possibly TRBD1 (6 bases). There are 15 residues in the CDR3. Trimming stripped 4 bases from V and 3 bases from J, with 15 bases between. From germline, CDR1 is MGHRA and CDR2 YSYEKL.

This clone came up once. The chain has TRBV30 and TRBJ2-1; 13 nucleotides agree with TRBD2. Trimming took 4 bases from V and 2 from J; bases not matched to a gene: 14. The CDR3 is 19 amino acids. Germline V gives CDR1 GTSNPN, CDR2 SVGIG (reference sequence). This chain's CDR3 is CAWKADGLAGDDTYNEQFF. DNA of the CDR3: TGTGCCTGGAAGGCGGATGGACTAGCGGGAGACGATACCTACAATGAGCAGTTCTTC.

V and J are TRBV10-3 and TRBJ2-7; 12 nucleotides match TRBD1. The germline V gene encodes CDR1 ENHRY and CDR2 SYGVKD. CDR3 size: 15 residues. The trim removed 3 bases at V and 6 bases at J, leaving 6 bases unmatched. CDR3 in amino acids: CAISDPGQGAGEQYF. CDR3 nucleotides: TGTGCCATCAGTGATCCGGGACAGGGGGCAGGCGAGCAGTACTTC.

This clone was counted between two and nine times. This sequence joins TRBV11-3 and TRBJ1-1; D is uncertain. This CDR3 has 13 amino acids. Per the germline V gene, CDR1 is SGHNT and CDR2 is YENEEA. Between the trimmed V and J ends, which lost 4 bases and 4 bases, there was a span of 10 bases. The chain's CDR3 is CASSSFGGTEAFF. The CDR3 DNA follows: TGTGCCAGCAGCTCCTTCGGAGGCACTGAAGCTTTCTTT.

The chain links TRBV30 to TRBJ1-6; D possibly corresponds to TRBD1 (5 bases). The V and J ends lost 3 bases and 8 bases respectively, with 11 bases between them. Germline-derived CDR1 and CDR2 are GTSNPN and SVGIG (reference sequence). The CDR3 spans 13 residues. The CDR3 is CAWRPDTYSPLHF. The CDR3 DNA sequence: TGTGCCTGGAGGCCGGACACGTATTCACCCCTCCACTTT.

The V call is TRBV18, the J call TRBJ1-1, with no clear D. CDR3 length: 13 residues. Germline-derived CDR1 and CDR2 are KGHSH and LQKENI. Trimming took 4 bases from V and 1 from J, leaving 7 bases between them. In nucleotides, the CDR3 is TGTGCCAGCTCACTTGCGGGGAACACTGAAGCTTTCTTT. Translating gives CASSLAGNTEAFF.

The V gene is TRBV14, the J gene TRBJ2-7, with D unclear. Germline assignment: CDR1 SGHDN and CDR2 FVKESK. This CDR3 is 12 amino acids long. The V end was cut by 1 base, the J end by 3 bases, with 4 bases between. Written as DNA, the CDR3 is TGTGCCAGCAGCCAAGCGGGCTACGAGCAGTACTTC. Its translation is CASSQAGYEQYF.

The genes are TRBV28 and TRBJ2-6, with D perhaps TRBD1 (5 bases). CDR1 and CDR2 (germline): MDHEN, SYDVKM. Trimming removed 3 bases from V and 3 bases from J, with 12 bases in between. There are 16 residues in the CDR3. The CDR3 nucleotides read TGTGCCAGCAGTTTGGCAGGGTGGGTTGGGGCCAACGTCCTGACTTTC. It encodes CASSLAGWVGANVLTF.

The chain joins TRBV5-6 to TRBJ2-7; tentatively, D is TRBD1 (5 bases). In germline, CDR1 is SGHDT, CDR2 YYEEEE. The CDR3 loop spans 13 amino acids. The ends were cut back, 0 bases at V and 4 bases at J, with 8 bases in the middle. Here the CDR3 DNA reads TGTGCCAGCAGCTTGGGGACACGTTACGAGCAGTACTTC. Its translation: CASSLGTRYEQYF.

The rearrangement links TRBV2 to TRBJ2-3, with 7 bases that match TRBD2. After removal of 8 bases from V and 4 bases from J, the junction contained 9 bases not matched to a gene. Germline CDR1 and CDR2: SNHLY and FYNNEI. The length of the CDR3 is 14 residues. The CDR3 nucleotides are TGTGCCAGCTCCAGGGAGGGGCGGCCAGATACGCAGTATTTT. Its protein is CASSREGRPDTQYF.

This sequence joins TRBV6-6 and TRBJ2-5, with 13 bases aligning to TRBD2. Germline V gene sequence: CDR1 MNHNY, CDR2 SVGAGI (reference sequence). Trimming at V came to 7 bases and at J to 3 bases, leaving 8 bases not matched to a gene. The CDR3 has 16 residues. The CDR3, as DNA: TGTGCCAGCAATCCAACGACTAGCGGGGGGAAAGAGACCCAGTACTTC. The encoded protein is CASNPTTSGGKETQYF.

CDR3 in DNA: TGTGCCAGCAGTCCCAGTTTAGGGACAGGGGGGCAGGAGCAGTACTTC. It encodes CASSPSLGTGGQEQYF. V usage is TRBV6-6 and J usage is TRBJ2-7; 11 bases align to TRBD1. Unmatched junction bases numbered 13, after V lost 5 bases and J lost 7 bases. Germline CDR1 and CDR2: MNHNY and SVGAGI (reference sequence). The CDR3 has 16 residues.

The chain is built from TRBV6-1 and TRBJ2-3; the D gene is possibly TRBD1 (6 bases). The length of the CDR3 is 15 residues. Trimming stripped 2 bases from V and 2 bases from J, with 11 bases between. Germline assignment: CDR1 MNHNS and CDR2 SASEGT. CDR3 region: CASSEPSGATDTQYF. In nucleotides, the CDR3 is TGTGCCAGCAGTGAACCATCAGGGGCCACAGATACGCAGTATTTT.

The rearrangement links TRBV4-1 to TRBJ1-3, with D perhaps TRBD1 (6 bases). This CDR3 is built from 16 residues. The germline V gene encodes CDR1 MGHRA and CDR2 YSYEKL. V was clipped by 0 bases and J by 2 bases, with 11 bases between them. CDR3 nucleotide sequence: TGCGCCAGCAGCCAAGATCGGCGGGGGCCTGGAAACACCATATATTTT. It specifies CASSQDRRGPGNTIYF.

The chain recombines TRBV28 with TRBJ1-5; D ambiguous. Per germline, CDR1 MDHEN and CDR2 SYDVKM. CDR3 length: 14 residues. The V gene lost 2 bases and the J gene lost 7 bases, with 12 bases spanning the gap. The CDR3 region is CASSLGGSGQPQHF. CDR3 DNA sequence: TGTGCCAGCAGTTTAGGAGGGTCGGGACAGCCCCAGCATTTT.

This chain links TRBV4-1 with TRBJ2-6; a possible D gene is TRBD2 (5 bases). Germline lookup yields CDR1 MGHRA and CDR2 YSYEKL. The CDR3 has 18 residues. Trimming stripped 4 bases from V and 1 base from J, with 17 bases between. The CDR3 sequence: CASSRGPVASSGANVLTF. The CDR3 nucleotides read TGCGCCAGCAGCCGAGGGCCAGTGGCGAGTTCTGGGGCCAACGTCCTGACTTTC.

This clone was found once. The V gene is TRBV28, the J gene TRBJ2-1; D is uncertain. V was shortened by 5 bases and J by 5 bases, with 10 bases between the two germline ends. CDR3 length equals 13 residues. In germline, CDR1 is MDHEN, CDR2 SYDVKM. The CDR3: CASSIVRDNEQFF. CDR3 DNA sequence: TGTGCCAGCAGTATAGTCCGGGACAATGAGCAGTTCTTC.

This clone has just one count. CDR3 sequence: CASSALTGTAPTGAQYF. As DNA, the CDR3 is TGTGCCAGCAGCGCGCTAACCGGGACAGCCCCAACCGGGGCCCAGTACTTC. The chain couples TRBV11-2 to TRBJ2-5; 7 bases line up with TRBD1. The junction had 21 bases not matched to a gene; V was cut back by 5 bases and J by 9 bases. Germline V lookup: CDR1 SGHAT, CDR2 FQNNGV. This CDR3 spans 17 amino acids.

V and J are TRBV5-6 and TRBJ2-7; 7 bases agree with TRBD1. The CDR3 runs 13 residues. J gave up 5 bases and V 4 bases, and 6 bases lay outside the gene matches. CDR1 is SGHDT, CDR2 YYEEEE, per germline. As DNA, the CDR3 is TGTGCCAGCAGCAAACAGGGGACCAACGAGCAGTACTTC. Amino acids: CASSKQGTNEQYF.

The CDR3 loop reads CASSQVSGTEAFF. As DNA, the CDR3 is TGTGCCAGCAGCCAAGTTTCAGGGACTGAAGCTTTCTTT. This chain joins TRBV14 and TRBJ1-1, with a weak D call TRBD1 (5 bases). Germline CDR1 SGHDN, CDR2 FVKESK. This CDR3 region has 13 residues. Trimming removed 1 base at V and 5 bases at J, with 8 bases between.

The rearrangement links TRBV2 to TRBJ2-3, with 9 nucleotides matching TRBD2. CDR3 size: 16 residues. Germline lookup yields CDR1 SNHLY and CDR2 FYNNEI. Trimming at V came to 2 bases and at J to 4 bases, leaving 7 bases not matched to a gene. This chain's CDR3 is CASSERGGGGADTQYF. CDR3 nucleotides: TGTGCCAGCAGTGAACGCGGGGGCGGGGGGGCAGATACGCAGTATTTT.